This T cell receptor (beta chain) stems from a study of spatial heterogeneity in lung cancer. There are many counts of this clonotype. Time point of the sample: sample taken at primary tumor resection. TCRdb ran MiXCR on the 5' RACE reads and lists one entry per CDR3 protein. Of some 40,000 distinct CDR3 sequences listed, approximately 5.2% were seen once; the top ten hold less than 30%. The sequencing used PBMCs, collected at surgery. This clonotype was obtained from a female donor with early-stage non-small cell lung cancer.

The CDR3 loop is CASRPPGQGPSGNTIYF. The CDR3 coding sequence is TGTGCCAGCAGGCCTCCGGGACAGGGTCCCTCTGGAAACACCATATATTTT. The V gene is TRBV2, the J gene TRBJ1-3, with TRBD1 matching 9 bases. Germline trimming cut 6 bases from V and 0 bases from J; bases unmatched to any gene: 9. This CDR3 contains 17 residues. Germline V gene data show CDR1 as SNHLY and CDR2 as FYNNEI.